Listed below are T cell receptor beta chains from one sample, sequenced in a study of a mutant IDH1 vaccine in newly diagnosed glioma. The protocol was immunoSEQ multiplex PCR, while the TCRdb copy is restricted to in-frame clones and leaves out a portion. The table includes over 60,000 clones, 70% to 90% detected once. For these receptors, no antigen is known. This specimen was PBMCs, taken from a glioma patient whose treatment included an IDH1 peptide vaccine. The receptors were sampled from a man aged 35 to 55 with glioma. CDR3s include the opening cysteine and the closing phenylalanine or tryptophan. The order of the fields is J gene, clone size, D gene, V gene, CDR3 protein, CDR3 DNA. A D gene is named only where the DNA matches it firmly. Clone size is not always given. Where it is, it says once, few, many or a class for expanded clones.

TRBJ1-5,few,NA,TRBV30,CAWSVLGSGQPQHF,TGTGCCTGGAGTGTCTTAGGGTCCGGTCAGCCCCAGCATTTT
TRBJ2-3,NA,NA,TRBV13,CASSSSSDTQYF,TGTGCCAGCAGCTCCTCTTCAGATACGCAGTATTTT
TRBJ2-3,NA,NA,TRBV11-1,CASTAPGGGASTDTQYF,TGTGCCAGCACCGCCCCCGGTGGGGGGGCTAGCACAGATACGCAGTATTTT
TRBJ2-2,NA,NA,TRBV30,CAWSSKWGDMNTGELFF,TGTGCCTGGAGCAGCAAGTGGGGAGATATGAACACCGGGGAGCTGTTTTTT
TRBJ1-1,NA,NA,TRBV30,CAWGLGGANTEAFF,TGTGCCTGGGGTCTTGGGGGCGCGAACACTGAAGCTTTCTTT
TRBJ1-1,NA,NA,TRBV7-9,CASSFPGQMNTEAFF,TGTGCCAGCAGCTTCCCGGGACAAATGAACACTGAAGCTTTCTTT
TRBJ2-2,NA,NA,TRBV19,CASIRTEWNTGELFF,TGTGCCAGTATCCGGACCGAATGGAACACCGGGGAGCTGTTTTTT
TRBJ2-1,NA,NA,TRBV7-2,CASSPPGLYNEQFF,TGTGCCAGCAGCCCGCCTGGACTCTACAATGAGCAGTTCTTC
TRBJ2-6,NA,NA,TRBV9,CASSGIQVSSGANVLTF,TGTGCCAGCAGCGGCATACAGGTCAGCTCTGGGGCCAACGTCCTGACTTTC
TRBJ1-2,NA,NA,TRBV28,CASRHDNYGYTF,TGTGCCAGCAGACACGACAACTACGGCTACACCTTC
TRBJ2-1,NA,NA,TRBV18,CASSPLEQGRVF,TGTGCCAGCTCACCCCTCGAGCAGGGCCGGGTCTTC
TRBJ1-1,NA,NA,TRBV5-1,CASSPPSGNTEAFF,TGCGCCAGCAGCCCACCTTCGGGGAACACTGAAGCTTTCTTT
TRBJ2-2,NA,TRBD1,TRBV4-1,CASSQKQGVGTGELFF,TGCGCCAGCAGCCAGAAACAGGGGGTCGGCACCGGGGAGCTGTTTTTT
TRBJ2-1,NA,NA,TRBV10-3,CAIMSRGADEQFF,TGTGCCATTATGAGCCGGGGGGCCGATGAGCAGTTCTTC
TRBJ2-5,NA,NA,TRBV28,CASSLSRGAETQYF,TGTGCCAGCAGTTTAAGCAGGGGTGCAGAGACCCAGTACTTC
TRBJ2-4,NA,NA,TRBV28,CASSTFSWGWIQYF,TGTGCCAGCAGTACTTTTTCATGGGGCTGGATTCAGTACTTC
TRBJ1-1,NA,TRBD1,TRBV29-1,CSTPPAWTGSDEAFF,TGCAGCACCCCCCCCGCCTGGACAGGCTCTGATGAAGCTTTCTTT